The 9 T cell receptor beta chains in this list originate from one sample, sequenced in a study of patients and donors after allogeneic stem cell transplantation. In TCRdb, the RT-PCR reads were re-called with MiXCR into one record per CDR3 protein. The table lists roughly 250,000 distinct CDR3 sequences, 14% of them singletons. Sequencing was carried out using blood, either unsorted or a sorted T cell fraction (not recorded which). Every receptor here comes from a human donor who was either an allogeneic HSCT recipient or a stem cell or donor lymphocyte infusion donor (not recorded which). It is not recorded whose cells these are; they may come from a transplant donor.

This clonotype has ten or more counts. This chain connects TRBV5-5 to TRBJ2-2, with D tentatively TRBD2 (6 bases). In germline, CDR1 is SGHKS, CDR2 YYEKEE (reference sequence). Trimming cost V 9 bases and J 1 base, with 10 bases left between them. The CDR3 covers 13 residues. The CDR3 here is CATERVNTGELFF. The CDR3 bases are TGTGCCACCGAGCGGGTGAACACCGGGGAGCTGTTTTTT.

This clonotype has more than one count but fewer than ten. The chain uses TRBV5-6 and TRBJ1-1; no firm D call. Trimming stripped 1 base from V and 3 bases from J, with 10 bases between. The germline CDR1 and CDR2 sequences are SGHDT and YYEEEE. This CDR3 contains 14 residues. In DNA form, the CDR3 reads TGTGCCAGCAGCTTGATTACCGTGTACACTGAAGCTTTCTTT. Amino acids: CASSLITVYTEAFF.

This clonotype has a handful of counts. This chain connects TRBV2 to TRBJ1-1; possible D gene TRBD1, 5 bases. From germline, CDR1 is SNHLY and CDR2 FYNNEI. Trimming cost V 8 bases and J 4 bases, with 11 bases left between them. The CDR3 contains 12 residues. The chain's CDR3 is CASGGWGTEAFF. The CDR3 region has the DNA TGTGCCAGCGGGGGATGGGGCACTGAAGCTTTCTTT.

The gene calls are TRBV29-1 and TRBJ2-2, with D perhaps matching TRBD2 (6 bases). Germline CDR1 is SQVTM and CDR2 is ANQGSEA. The CDR3 has 15 amino acids. V was shortened by 4 bases and J by 2 bases, with 14 bases between the two germline ends. In DNA, the CDR3 is TGCAGCGTTGGGTCGGCAGGACTAAACACCGGGGAGCTGTTTTTT. Its translation is CSVGSAGLNTGELFF.

This clonotype was detected a few times. The chain couples TRBV7-2 to TRBJ1-1; D is ambiguous. The CDR3 covers 15 residues. Trimming left V 7 bases short and J 0 bases short, with 15 bases between. Germline assignment: CDR1 SGHTA and CDR2 FQGNSA. CDR3 region: CASISIGGVNTEAFF. The CDR3 DNA is TGTGCCAGCATTTCGATTGGAGGAGTGAACACTGAAGCTTTCTTT.

This clonotype turned up a few times. The chain has TRBV6-2 or TRBV6-3 and TRBJ1-5; 7 bases align to TRBD1. Germline CDR1 reads MNHEY; CDR2 reads SVGEGT. The CDR3 sequence is 14 residues long. Trimming took 2 bases from V and 6 from J; bases not matched to a gene: 4. This CDR3 is CASSYGAGGQPQHF. In DNA form, the CDR3 reads TGTGCCAGCAGTTACGGGGCAGGGGGTCAGCCCCAGCATTTT.

This clonotype occurred a few times. This chain links TRBV30 with TRBJ2-3; TRBD2 agrees at 7 bases. From germline, CDR1 is GTSNPN and CDR2 SVGIG (reference sequence). With V trimmed by 7 bases and J by 1 base, 8 bases remained unmatched. The CDR3 has 14 residues. This chain's CDR3 is CASVGGSGTDTQYF. The CDR3 coding sequence is TGTGCCTCCGTGGGGGGGAGCGGCACAGATACGCAGTATTTT. The variable domain in full, with the rest retrieved from reference TRBV30 and TRBJ2-3, is SQTIHQWPATLVQPVGSPLSLECTVEGTSNPNLYWYRQAAGRGLQLLFYSVGIGQISSEVPQNLSASRPQDRQFILSSKKLLLSDSGFYLCASVGGSGTDTQYFGPGTRLTVL.

This clonotype appeared a few times. V gene TRBV9 combines with J gene TRBJ2-3; tentative D call: TRBD2 (6 bases). V was clipped by 3 bases and J by 6 bases, with 11 bases between them. CDR1 and CDR2 from the germline V gene are SGDLS and YYNGEE. There are 13 residues in the CDR3. CDR3 sequence (DNA): TGTGCCAGCAGCGGGGGGGTAGAGGATACGCAGTATTTT. Protein sequence: CASSGGVEDTQYF.

This clonotype occurred a few times. The chain has TRBV20-1 and TRBJ2-3; 12 bases line up with TRBD2. After removal of 6 bases from V and 6 bases from J, the junction contained 4 bases not matched to a gene. This CDR3 spans 13 amino acids. The germline V gene encodes CDR1 DFQATT and CDR2 SNEGSKA (reference sequence). Here the CDR3 reads CSALAGGFDTQYF. The DNA of the CDR3 is TGCAGTGCACTAGCGGGAGGATTCGATACGCAGTATTTT.